This is a list of T cell receptor beta chains from one sample in a study of T cells in localized non-small cell lung cancer. Assay used: immunoSEQ multiplex PCR; TCRdb lists only in-frame clones, some missing. The sample yields about 41,000 clones, 83% seen once. This specimen was PBMCs, taken before any cancer treatment. Receptors were obtained from a man aged 35 to 69 with stage II lung adenocarcinoma. CDR3s include the opening cysteine and the closing phenylalanine or tryptophan. A D gene is named only where the DNA matches it firmly. The size of a clone is reported for some rows only, either as once, few or many, or as a class for expanded clones.

clone_size | j_call | v_call | d_call | cdr3_nt | cdr3_aa
. | TRBJ1-5 | TRBV6-1 | . | TGTGCCACCATAGCACAGGGCTTTAGCAATCAGCCCCAGCATTTT | CATIAQGFSNQPQHF
. | TRBJ1-6 | TRBV2 | . | TGTGCCAGCAGGGTGGGACGGGATAATTCACCCCTCCACTTT | CASRVGRDNSPLHF
. | TRBJ2-7 | TRBV6-5 | . | TGTGCCAGCAGGGCAGTTCCCCCATCCTACGAGCAGTACTTC | CASRAVPPSYEQYF
. | TRBJ2-1 | TRBV2 | . | TGTGCCAGCAGTCCAAGCCCCTCCTACAATGAGCAGTTCTTC | CASSPSPSYNEQFF
. | TRBJ1-2 | TRBV2 | . | TGTGCCAGCAGTTCATCAGTCGAGATTTTCATCTTC | CASSSSVEIFIF
. | TRBJ2-1 | TRBV28 | . | TGTGCCAGCAGTTGGAGGACTACCAAGCAGTTCTTC | CASSWRTTKQFF
. | TRBJ2-2 | TRBV5-5 | . | TGTGCCAGCAGCTTTTCGGGGTTGAACACCGGGGAGCTGTTTTTT | CASSFSGLNTGELFF
once | TRBJ2-2 | TRBV9 | . | TGTGCCAGCAGCGCCTCAGGGGTGAGCGGGGAGCTGTTTTTT | CASSASGVSGELFF
. | TRBJ2-3 | TRBV2 | TRBD1 | TGTGCCAGCAGTCCCGGACAGGGAAAAATTCTGGCAGATACGCAGTATTTT | CASSPGQGKILADTQYF
. | TRBJ2-1 | TRBV7-2 | . | TGTGCCAGCAGCTTAGCGTACAGGGACGATGAGCAGTTCTTC | CASSLAYRDDEQFF
few | TRBJ1-2 | TRBV28 | . | TGTGCCAGCAGTTTAGGACCTGACTATGGCTACACCTTC | CASSLGPDYGYTF
. | TRBJ2-2 | TRBV7-2 | TRBD2 | TGTGCCAGCAGCTTCAGCGGGGGTAACACCGGGGAGCTGTTTTTT | CASSFSGGNTGELFF
once | TRBJ2-3 | TRBV27 | TRBD2 | TGTGCCAGCCAGTCTTCGATCTATGGGGGGGAATCAGATACGCAGTATTTT | CASQSSIYGGESDTQYF
. | TRBJ1-3 | TRBV6-5 | . | TGTGCCAGCGGGGGGAATATTAGATCTGGAAACACCATATATTTT | CASGGNIRSGNTIYF
. | TRBJ2-7 | TRBV29-1 | TRBD1 | TGCAGCGTTGAATATTATACTGGGACAGGGGTGGACGAGCAGTACTTC | CSVEYYTGTGVDEQYF
. | TRBJ1-2 | TRBV27 | . | TGTGCCAGCAGTTCCAGGGGTTTGGGCTATGGCTACACCTTC | CASSSRGLGYGYTF
medium-sized | TRBJ1-1 | TRBV18 | . | TGTGCCAGCTCACAGGGCAGGGTTGGGACTGAAGCTTTCTTT | CASSQGRVGTEAFF
. | TRBJ2-5 | TRBV10-1 | . | TGCGCCAGCAGTGAGTCGAGGTACGAGACCCAGTACTTC | CASSESRYETQYF
. | TRBJ2-1 | TRBV6-1 | TRBD2 | TGTGCCAGCAGTTTGACTAGCGGCTCCTACAATGAGCAGTTCTTC | CASSLTSGSYNEQFF
. | TRBJ2-3 | TRBV18 | . | TGTGCCAGCTCACTCGACAGGATCACAGATACGCAGTATTTT | CASSLDRITDTQYF
. | TRBJ1-3 | TRBV6-5 | TRBD1 | TGTGCCAGCAGTTACCAGACAGGGGGAAACACCATATATTTT | CASSYQTGGNTIYF
few | TRBJ2-3 | TRBV7-8 | . | TGTGCCAGCAGCTTAGCGGGGGGACCTCGCACAGATACGCAGTATTTT | CASSLAGGPRTDTQYF
. | TRBJ2-1 | TRBV7-3 | . | TGTGCCAGCAGCTTAAGTGGAGTTAATGAGCAGTTCTTC | CASSLSGVNEQFF
. | TRBJ1-4 | TRBV7-2 | . | TGTGCCAGCAGCTTCGGGACAATAAATGAAAAACTGTTTTTT | CASSFGTINEKLFF
once | TRBJ2-1 | TRBV18 | . | TGTGCCAGCTCACCAAAACGTTTGGGAGCGGGTGATAGCTCCTACAATGAGCAGTTCTTC | CASSPKRLGAGDSSYNEQFF
. | TRBJ2-6 | TRBV6-6 | . | TGTGCCAGCCTTACCTCTGGGGCCAACGTCCTGACTTTC | CASLTSGANVLTF
. | TRBJ1-4 | TRBV28 | TRBD1 | TGTGCCAGCAGCCCCCCGGGACAGGGATTCGTTGAAAAACTGTTTTTT | CASSPPGQGFVEKLFF
. | TRBJ2-7 | TRBV7-8 | . | TGTGCCAGCAGCTTAGGTGCCAGGATCTACGAGCAGTACTTC | CASSLGARIYEQYF
. | TRBJ1-6 | TRBV15 | . | TGTGCCACCAGCAGAGATCGCGACCTTTCACCCCTCCACTTT | CATSRDRDLSPLHF
. | TRBJ2-5 | TRBV4-1 | . | TGCGCCAGCAGTGGAGGAGGGTTTAAAGAGACCCAGTACTTC | CASSGGGFKETQYF
. | TRBJ2-1 | TRBV11-3 | TRBD2 | TGTGCCAGCAGCCCACGTCAGGGGACTAGCGGATCCAATGAGCAGTTCTTC | CASSPRQGTSGSNEQFF
. | TRBJ1-1 | TRBV5-6 | . | TGTGCCAGCAGCTTGAAGGGGGTTATGAACACTGAAGCTTTCTTT | CASSLKGVMNTEAFF
. | TRBJ1-3 | TRBV6-1 | . | TGTGCCAGCACCCAGGGGACTGGAAACACCATATATTTT | CASTQGTGNTIYF
. | TRBJ2-5 | TRBV7-2 | . | TGTGCCAGCAGCTTAGTCGGGGAGTACCAAGAGACCCAGTACTTC | CASSLVGEYQETQYF
. | TRBJ1-5 | TRBV19 | . | TGTGCCAGTAGTGAGGGTCAATCATATAGCAATCAGCCCCAGCATTTT | CASSEGQSYSNQPQHF
. | TRBJ2-5 | TRBV21-1 | . | TGTGCCAGCCCTCCCTTGGCAGGGAGAGAGACCCAGTACTTC | CASPPLAGRETQYF
. | TRBJ2-5 | TRBV11-1 | . | TGTGCCAGCAGCCCCCAGGGGCTGTGGCCAGGAGATTACCAAGAGACCCAGTACTTC | CASSPQGLWPGDYQETQYF
. | TRBJ2-7 | TRBV11-3 | TRBD2 | TGTGCCAGCAGCTTAGACCGGGCTAGCGGAATGTACGAGCAGTACTTC | CASSLDRASGMYEQYF
. | TRBJ2-5 | TRBV30 | TRBD2 | TGTGCCTGGATCGGGAATCTCCTTGGAGCGGGGGTACAAGAGACCCAGTACTTC | CAWIGNLLGAGVQETQYF
. | TRBJ2-7 | TRBV7-9 | . | TGTGCCAGCAGCCTGGCCGTGAGCCGCGAGCAGTACTTC | CASSLAVSREQYF